This entry features one T cell receptor beta chain sequence. Germline CDR1 SNHLY, CDR2 FYNNEI. V gave up 6 bases and J gave up 5 bases; unmatched junction bases: 7. The CDR3 is made up of 15 amino acids. How the authors handled the data: Reference gene primer amplification gave nucleated cell count estimates. Sequencing was performed with immunoSEQ multiplex PCR; in TCRdb, only in-frame clones are kept and a portion is missing. D and trimming were read from the DNA, whereas the V and J calls and clone size are those reported in that table. Of about 160,000 clones in the sample, about three quarters are singletons; the top ten hold 7% to 9%. The data originate from a study of blood T cell repertoires in COVID-19. For the study at large: The samples span acute and convalescent COVID-19 from the United States, Italy and Spain. Sources were T cells, B-cell-depleted T cells, or PBMCs; the material itself was cDNA or gDNA.

The sample taken for sequencing was peripheral blood. The clonotype was recovered from a man between 60 and 75 years old with acute or convalescent COVID-19. The rearrangement links TRBV2 to TRBJ2-2; 9 bases map to TRBD1. The CDR3 nucleotides are TGTGCCAGCAGACCACAGGGGGCCGGAACCGGGGAGCTGTTTTTT. Translated, it gives CASRPQGAGTGELFF.